These 6 T cell receptor beta chains came from one sample sequenced in a study of cytomegalovirus exposure and HLA in healthy donors. PCR was performed using 60 Vbeta and 13 Jbeta primers. Repertoires were generated with immunoSEQ multiplex PCR, while TCRdb's copy carries only in-frame clones and drops some. The sample includes some 220,000 clones, just under 85% of them seen just once. The material sequenced was PBMCs. These receptors were collected from a woman in her thirties or forties in good health and CMV-seronegative.

The V and J genes are TRBV6-5 and TRBJ1-6, with 9 bases aligning to TRBD1. This CDR3 has 14 residues. V lost 5 bases and J lost 9; bases outside the gene matches: 5. Looked up from germline, CDR1 is MNHEY and CDR2 is SVGAGI. Here the CDR3 reads CASSQDRGGSPLHF. CDR3 nucleotides: TGTGCCAGCAGTCAGGACAGGGGTGGTTCACCCCTCCACTTT.

This clone was observed a single time. The gene calls are TRBV27 and TRBJ1-2; tentatively, D is TRBD1 (6 bases). Germline V gene sequence: CDR1 MNHEY, CDR2 SMNVEV (reference sequence). The CDR3 covers 15 residues. Trimming took off 5 bases at V and 2 bases at J, with 15 bases between the two ends. CDR3 loop: CASSGNREGNYGYTF. CDR3 bases: TGTGCCAGCAGTGGAAACAGGGAAGGGAACTATGGCTACACCTTC.

The chain combines TRBV9 with TRBJ2-2; TRBD2 aligns across 8 bases. V was pared by 0 bases and J by 3 bases, with 1 base of the junction left unmatched. The CDR3 is 15 amino acids. Germline V CDR1 and CDR2: SGDLS, YYNGEE. CDR3 loop: CASSVDGGDTGELFF. In DNA form, the CDR3 reads TGTGCCAGCAGCGTAGACGGGGGGGACACCGGGGAGCTGTTTTTT.

The chain is built from TRBV7-8 and TRBJ1-2; D gene ambiguous. Deletions cut 5 bases from V and 6 bases from J, with 16 bases between. The length of the CDR3 is 14 residues. Germline values: CDR1 SGHVS, CDR2 FQNEAQ. This chain's CDR3 is CASSSTRRLDGYTF. The CDR3 DNA follows: TGTGCCAGCAGCAGCACTCGCAGGCTCGATGGCTACACCTTC.

The rearrangement links TRBV19 to TRBJ2-2; 11 bases are shared with TRBD2. Looked up from germline, CDR1 is LNHDA and CDR2 is SQIVND (reference sequence). The trim removed 7 bases at V and 1 base at J, leaving 2 bases unmatched. This CDR3 spans 15 amino acids. The DNA of the CDR3 is TGTGCCAGTAATAGCGGGGGGGGGAACACCGGGGAGCTGTTTTTT. It specifies CASNSGGGNTGELFF.

The V gene is TRBV11-2, the J gene TRBJ1-2, with 8 bases aligning to TRBD1. Germline V gene data show CDR1 as SGHAT and CDR2 as FQNNGV. This CDR3 region has 15 residues. V lost 1 base, J lost 4 bases, and 5 bases stayed unmatched. CDR3 nucleotide sequence: TGTGCCAGCAGCTTAGGGGGGACAGGAAGCTATGGCTACACCTTC. Translation gives CASSLGGTGSYGYTF.